The clone carrying this TCR beta chain was seen many times. Antigen specificity is unknown. This sample is part of a study of T cells in Graves' hyperthyroidism and ophthalmopathy. Trimming cost V 10 bases and J 3 bases; bases outside gene matches: 8. The CDR3 is made up of 13 amino acids. The V gene's germline CDR1 is SNHLY and CDR2 FYNNEI. Findings and caveats of the study: In validation, the model predicted ophthalmopathy. These predictions came a median roughly six months before onset. Blood samples included most of the expanded thyroid clonotypes exceeding 0.001.

Patients showing uncontrolled infection, other autoimmune disease, pregnancy or lactation were ineligible. Researchers took RNA transcripts and amplified the TCR beta CDR3 regions from them. The TCR CDR3 was amplified in a first-round RT-PCR using the HTBI primer set. TCRdb passed the multiplex PCR reads through MiXCR, listing each CDR3 protein once. This table has 610,000 or so distinct CDR3 sequences, under 60% appearing once. This clonotype was obtained from a woman in her late teens or twenties with Graves' hyperthyroidism. The source material was peripheral blood or thyroid tissue (not recorded which). This chain connects TRBV2 to TRBJ2-7; 8 nucleotides match TRBD2. The CDR3 coding sequence is TGTGCCACTCAGACTAGCGAATACTACGAGCAGTACTTC. Translation: CATQTSEYYEQYF.